A single sample gave rise to the 9 T cell receptor beta chains below, sequenced in a study of OX40 agonist ivuxolimab in advanced cancers. Method: immunoSEQ multiplex PCR; TCRdb's copy keeps in-frame clones and lacks some. This table holds about 61,000 clones, 92% found once. Sequencing was performed on CD4+ or CD8+ T cells sorted from blood, taken in a trial of the OX40 agonist ivuxolimab. The source is an adult with an advanced solid tumor such as melanoma, head and neck, liver or kidney cancer.

With regard to this clone: The same CDR3 is also encoded by other DNA sequences in this sample. The chain has TRBV4-3 and TRBJ2-7, with D possibly called TRBD1 or TRBD2 (5 bases each). This CDR3 spans 13 amino acids. Germline V gene lookup returns CDR1 LGHNA and CDR2 YSLEER. Trimming cost V 0 bases and J 4 bases, with 7 bases left between them. For the CDR3, the DNA is TGCGCCAGCAGCCAAGATGGGGGTTACGAGCAGTACTTC. Protein sequence: CASSQDGGYEQYF.

The gene calls are TRBV7-9 and TRBJ2-3; the D is unclear. Trimming removed 2 bases from V and 0 bases from J, with 3 bases in between. The CDR3 extends over 13 amino acids. In germline, CDR1 is SEHNR, CDR2 FQNEAQ (reference sequence). DNA for the CDR3: TGTGCCAGCAGCTTACCTAGCACAGATACGCAGTATTTT. Its translation: CASSLPSTDTQYF.

V and J are TRBV15 and TRBJ2-1; tentatively, D is TRBD1 (6 bases). The V end was cut by 0 bases, the J end by 9 bases, with 12 bases between. Per the germline V gene, CDR1 is LNHNV and CDR2 is YYDKDF (reference sequence). The CDR3 has 14 residues. The CDR3, as DNA: TGTGCCACCAGCAGAGAGCCATCCAGGGGTGAGCAGTTCTTC. It is translated as CATSREPSRGEQFF. The entire variable domain, with the rest obtained from reference TRBV15 and TRBJ2-1, is as follows: DAMVIQNPRYQVTQFGKPVTLSCSQTLNHNVMYWYQQKSSQAPKLLFHYYDKDFNNEADTPDNFQSRRPNTSFCFLDIRSPGLGDTAMYLCATSREPSRGEQFFGPGTRLTVL.

V and J are TRBV13 and TRBJ2-1, with D uncertain. Trimming left V 6 bases short and J 6 bases short, with 6 bases between. The CDR3 is made up of 11 amino acids. The germline gives CDR1 PRHDT, CDR2 FYEKMQ (reference sequence). CDR3 nucleotides: TGTGCCAGCAGTCGAAGCAATGAGCAGTTCTTC. Translation: CASSRSNEQFF.

This clone was detected only a few times. CDR3 region: CASSLSRGNGYTF. As DNA, the CDR3 is TGTGCCAGCAGCCTTTCTAGGGGAAATGGCTACACCTTC. This sequence joins TRBV9 and TRBJ1-2; the D gene is possibly TRBD1 (5 bases). V gave up 4 bases and J gave up 6 bases, with 13 bases separating them. This CDR3 comprises 13 residues. Germline CDR1 and CDR2: SGDLS and YYNGEE.

V is TRBV27 and J is TRBJ2-1; perhaps TRBD1 as D (5 bases). Per germline, CDR1 MNHEY and CDR2 SMNVEV (reference sequence). Between the trimmed V and J ends, which lost 2 bases and 7 bases, there was a span of 9 bases. The CDR3 runs 13 residues. The CDR3: CASSLRQMNEQFF. The CDR3 region has the DNA TGTGCCAGCAGTTTACGACAGATGAATGAGCAGTTCTTC.

This chain joins TRBV6-5 and TRBJ1-6; 8 nucleotides match TRBD1. V dropped 4 bases and J dropped 6; count of bases not matched to a gene: 5. The CDR3 is 15 residues long. CDR1 MNHEY and CDR2 SVGAGI come from the germline V gene. CDR3 amino acids: CASSFNRGGNSPLHF. The CDR3 nucleotides are TGTGCCAGCAGTTTTAACAGGGGGGGTAATTCACCCCTCCACTTT.

This chain connects TRBV5-1 to TRBJ1-3; D remains unclear. V lost 0 bases, J lost 0 bases, and 4 bases lay in between. The CDR3 is made up of 14 amino acids. Germline lookup yields CDR1 SGHRS and CDR2 YFSETQ. In DNA form, the CDR3 reads TGCGCCAGCAGCTTGGGGAGCTCTGGAAACACCATATATTTT. Its protein product is CASSLGSSGNTIYF.

The genes are TRBV4-2 and TRBJ2-7; 11 bases fit TRBD1. CDR3 length equals 15 residues. The germline V gene has CDR1 LGHNA and CDR2 YNFKEQ. J gave up 4 bases and V 2 bases, and 4 bases lay outside the gene matches. DNA for the CDR3: TGTGCCAGCAGCCAACCGGGACAGGGGGAATACGAGCAGTACTTC. It translates to CASSQPGQGEYEQYF.